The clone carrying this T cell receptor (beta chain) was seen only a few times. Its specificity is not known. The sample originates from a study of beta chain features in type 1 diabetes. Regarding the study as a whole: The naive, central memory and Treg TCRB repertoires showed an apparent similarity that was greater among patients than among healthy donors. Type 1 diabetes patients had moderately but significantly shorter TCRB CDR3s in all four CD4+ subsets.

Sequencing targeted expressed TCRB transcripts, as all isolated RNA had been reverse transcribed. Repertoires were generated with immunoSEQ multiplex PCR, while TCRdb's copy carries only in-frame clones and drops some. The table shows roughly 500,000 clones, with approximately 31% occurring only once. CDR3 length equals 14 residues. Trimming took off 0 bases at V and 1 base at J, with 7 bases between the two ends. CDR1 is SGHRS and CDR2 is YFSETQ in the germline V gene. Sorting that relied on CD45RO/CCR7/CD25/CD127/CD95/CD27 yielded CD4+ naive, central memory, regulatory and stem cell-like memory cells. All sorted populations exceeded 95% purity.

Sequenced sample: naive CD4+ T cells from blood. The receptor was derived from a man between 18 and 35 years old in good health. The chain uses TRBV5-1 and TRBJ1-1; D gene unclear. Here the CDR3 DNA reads TGCGCCAGCAGCTTGGACCTGACGAACACTGAAGCTTTCTTT. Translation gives CASSLDLTNTEAFF.